In its sample, the clone carrying this T cell receptor beta chain was seen a few times. This record comes from a study of blood T cell repertoires in COVID-19. Clones were read by immunoSEQ multiplex PCR, and TCRdb kept only the in-frame ones, dropping some. Of under 150,000 clones in the sample, roughly 85% were seen once. V was shortened by 3 bases and J by 7 bases, with 10 bases between the two germline ends. The germline gives CDR1 SQVTM, CDR2 ANQGSEA. This CDR3 region has 12 residues. The genes are TRBV29-1 and TRBJ1-5; D is unresolved. The receptor comes from a man aged 55 to 70 with acute or convalescent COVID-19. The sample comprised peripheral blood. The CDR3, as DNA: TGCAGCGTTGAGGGGTCGGGGCAGCCCCAGCATTTT. It is translated as CSVEGSGQPQHF.